This TCR beta chain was profiled in a study of TIL therapy for anti-PD-1-resistant metastatic lung cancer. Study summary: Most patients had lung adenocarcinoma.

Time point reported: pre-treatment sample, taken before nivolumab and TIL therapy. The tumor samples were excised metastases, mostly pleural nodules or supraclavicular lymph nodes. V dropped 4 bases and J dropped 4 bases, with 19 bases sitting between them. The germline CDR1 and CDR2 sequences are MNHEY and SVGAGI. The CDR3 runs 16 residues. The immunoSEQ assay was v3. Here immunoSEQ multiplex PCR was the method, and the copy in TCRdb shows in-frame clones only, minus some. The sample has over 20,000 clones; approximately 77% are singletons. J is TRBJ1-1 and V is TRBV6-5, with D unclear. The sequenced sample was tumor tissue, obtained at baseline. The TCR sequence derives from a person between 25 and 79 years old with non-small cell lung cancer. CDR3 amino acids: CASSLHRVLGSTEAFF. The CDR3 nucleotides read TGTGCCAGCAGTTTACATAGGGTTCTCGGGAGCACTGAAGCTTTCTTT.